The entry below gives a single TCR beta chain sequence along with its context. These data originate in a study of blood T cell repertoires in COVID-19. Germline values: CDR1 SGHKS, CDR2 YYEKEE (reference sequence). Trimming removed 4 bases from V and 3 bases from J; junction bases left unmatched: 5. The CDR3 contains 15 residues. Profiling relied on immunoSEQ multiplex PCR, and the TCRdb table lists in-frame clones only, not all of them. The repertoire holds 110,000 or so clones, with approximately 90% as singletons. This TCR derives from a woman aged 50 to 65 with acute or convalescent COVID-19. The chain links TRBV5-5 to TRBJ2-2, with 8 bases fitting TRBD1. Sequencing was performed on peripheral blood. The DNA of the CDR3 is TGTGCCAGCAGCCCCCCGGGACAGGACACCGGGGAGCTGTTTTTT. Translating gives CASSPPGQDTGELFF. Full variable domain (outside the CDR3, taken from reference TRBV5-5 and TRBJ2-2): DAGVTQSPTHLIKTRGQQVTLRCSPISGHKSVSWYQQVLGQGPQFIFQYYEKEERGRGNFPDRFSARQFPNYSSELNVNALLLGDSALYLCASSPPGQDTGELFFGEGSRLTVL.